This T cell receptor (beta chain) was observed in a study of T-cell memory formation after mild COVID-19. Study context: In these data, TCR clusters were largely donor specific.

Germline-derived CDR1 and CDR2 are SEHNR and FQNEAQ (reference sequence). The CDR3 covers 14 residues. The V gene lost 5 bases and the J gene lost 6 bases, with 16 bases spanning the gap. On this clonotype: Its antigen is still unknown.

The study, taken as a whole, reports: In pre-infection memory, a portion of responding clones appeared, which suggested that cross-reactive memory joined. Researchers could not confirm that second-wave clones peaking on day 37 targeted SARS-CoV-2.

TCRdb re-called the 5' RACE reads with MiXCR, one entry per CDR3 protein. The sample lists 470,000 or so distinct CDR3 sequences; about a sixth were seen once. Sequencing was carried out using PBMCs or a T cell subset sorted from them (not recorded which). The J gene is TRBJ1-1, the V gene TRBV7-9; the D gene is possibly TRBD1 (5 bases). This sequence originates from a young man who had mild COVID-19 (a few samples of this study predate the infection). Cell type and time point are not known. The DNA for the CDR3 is TGTGCCAGCAGCCCGACCGGGACCTACTCTGAAGCTTTCTTT. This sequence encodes CASSPTGTYSEAFF. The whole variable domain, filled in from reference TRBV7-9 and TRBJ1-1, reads DTGVSQNPRHKITKRGQNVTFRCDPISEHNRLYWYRQTLGQGPEFLTYFQNEAQLEKSRLLSDRFSAERPKGSFSTLEIQRTEQGDSAMYLCASSPTGTYSEAFFGQGTRLTVV.